The 26 T cell receptor beta chains in this list originate from one sample, sequenced in a study of identical twins. TCRdb analysed the 5' RACE reads with MiXCR anew, one entry per CDR3 protein. The sample yields under 800,000 distinct CDR3 sequences, 21% seen once. The sample also formed part of further work on T cells expressing NK-cell markers.

The sample was PBMCs. These receptors were taken from a woman between 18 and 29 years old in good health.

The chain links TRBV19 to TRBJ1-4; D is unresolved. The germline CDR1 and CDR2 sequences are LNHDA and SQIVND (reference sequence). The CDR3 spans 11 residues. V lost 6 bases and J 10 bases, leaving 9 bases between the germline ends. This CDR3 is CASRQDGKLFF. CDR3 DNA: TGTGCCAGTAGGCAGGACGGAAAACTGTTTTTT.

In this sample, this clonotype turned up a few times. The chain has TRBV30 and TRBJ1-1; D is possibly TRBD1 (5 bases). This CDR3 is 15 amino acids long. The germline gives CDR1 GTSNPN, CDR2 SVGIG (reference sequence). The V end was cut by 2 bases, the J end by 0 bases, with 13 bases between. CDR3 residues: CAWSLGPPLNTEAFF. The DNA of the CDR3 is TGTGCCTGGAGTCTGGGGCCACCCTTGAACACTGAAGCTTTCTTT. The variable domain in full, with the rest retrieved from reference TRBV30 and TRBJ1-1, is SQTIHQWPATLVQPVGSPLSLECTVEGTSNPNLYWYRQAAGRGLQLLFYSVGIGQISSEVPQNLSASRPQDRQFILSSKKLLLSDSGFYLCAWSLGPPLNTEAFFGQGTRLTVV.

The rearrangement links TRBV5-1 to TRBJ2-4; D is uncertain. CDR1 is SGHRS and CDR2 is YFSETQ in the germline V gene. With 4 bases removed from V and 1 base from J, the gap between germline ends came to 9 bases. This CDR3 has 14 amino acids. CDR3 sequence reads: CASSTYAAKNIQYF. The DNA for the CDR3 is TGCGCCAGCAGCACGTATGCTGCCAAAAACATTCAGTACTTC.

The J gene is TRBJ2-7, the V gene TRBV20-1; TRBD2 is a possible D gene (5 bases). Germline-derived CDR1 and CDR2 are DFQATT and SNEGSKA (reference sequence). The germline V and J ends were trimmed by 0 bases and 0 bases, with 12 bases remaining between them. The CDR3 sequence is 15 residues long. CDR3 region: CSARDSTGNSYEQYF. CDR3 nucleotides: TGCAGTGCTAGAGATAGTACGGGAAACTCCTACGAGCAGTACTTC.

This chain uses TRBV19 with TRBJ2-1; no reliable D call. The CDR3 runs to 15 residues. The germline V gene has CDR1 LNHDA and CDR2 SQIVND (reference sequence). With 1 base removed from V and 0 bases from J, the gap between germline ends came to 7 bases. The CDR3 protein is CASSIVQSSYNEQFF. The CDR3 nucleotides are TGTGCCAGTAGTATAGTGCAGAGCTCCTACAATGAGCAGTTCTTC.

This clonotype has a count of ten or more. V gene TRBV5-1 combines with J gene TRBJ1-1; 10 nucleotides line up with TRBD1. Unmatched junction bases numbered 7, after V lost 3 bases and J lost 2 bases. The CDR3 has 16 residues. CDR1 is SGHRS, CDR2 YFSETQ, per germline. The CDR3 sequence: CASSSETGGYNTEAFF. In DNA form, the CDR3 reads TGCGCCAGCAGCTCCGAGACAGGGGGCTACAACACTGAAGCTTTCTTT.

The chain employs TRBV20-1 and TRBJ2-3; D remains ambiguous. Per the germline V gene, CDR1 is DFQATT and CDR2 is SNEGSKA (reference sequence). V lost 2 bases and J lost 6, with 9 bases in between. This CDR3 comprises 12 residues. The chain's CDR3 is CSARPGSDTQYF. The CDR3 DNA sequence: TGCAGTGCTAGACCCGGGTCCGATACGCAGTATTTT.

This clonotype was seen only a few times. The rearrangement joins TRBV20-1 to TRBJ2-3; TRBD1 matches at 7 bases. This CDR3 region has 14 residues. The V segment lost 5 bases and the J segment 2 bases; nucleotides outside the gene matches: 7. Germline-derived CDR1 and CDR2 are DFQATT and SNEGSKA (reference sequence). The CDR3 nucleotides read TGCAGTGCTTTCAGACAGGGACCCACAGATACGCAGTATTTT. It translates to CSAFRQGPTDTQYF.

The J gene is TRBJ2-2, the V gene TRBV12-3 or TRBV12-4; 7 bases line up with TRBD2. V lost 6 bases, J lost 2 bases, and 9 bases stayed unmatched. The CDR3 runs to 16 residues. CDR3 amino acids: CASSSLGTTNTGELFF. In DNA, the CDR3 is TGTGCCAGCAGCTCCCTCGGGACTACAAACACCGGGGAGCTGTTTTTT.

This clonotype appeared many times. The genes are TRBV7-9 and TRBJ1-5; D gene ambiguous. V was cut by 4 bases and J by 7 bases, with 11 bases left in between. The CDR3 contains 13 residues. CDR1 SEHNR and CDR2 FQNEAQ come from the germline V gene (reference sequence). The chain's CDR3 is CASSSMGFQPQHF. The CDR3 region has the DNA TGTGCCAGCAGCTCGATGGGGTTCCAGCCCCAGCATTTT.

V is TRBV14 and J is TRBJ2-3; D is possibly TRBD1 (6 bases). Germline lookup yields CDR1 SGHDN and CDR2 FVKESK. CDR3 size: 12 residues. Trimming cost V 8 bases and J 4 bases, with 10 bases left between them. For the CDR3, the DNA is TGTGCCAGCGACCAGGGGTCAGATACGCAGTATTTT. Its protein product is CASDQGSDTQYF.

This clonotype turned up a few times. CDR3 residues: CASSQTTGSYEQYF. In DNA form, the CDR3 reads TGTGCCAGCAGCCAAACGACAGGGAGCTACGAGCAGTACTTC. The chain uses TRBV7-6 and TRBJ2-7; 7 bases match TRBD1. The CDR3 length is 14 residues. Germline V gene data show CDR1 as SGHVS and CDR2 as FNYEAQ. V lost 5 bases, J lost 3 bases, and 7 bases stayed unmatched.

This clonotype has only one observation. The chain carries TRBV29-1 and TRBJ2-5; D gene ambiguous. V shed 3 bases and J shed 2 bases, with 10 bases lying between them. CDR3 length equals 13 residues. CDR1 and CDR2 from the germline V gene are SQVTM and ANQGSEA. The CDR3 DNA follows: TGCAGCGTTGATATTAGTAGGCAAGAGACCCAGTACTTC. Translating gives CSVDISRQETQYF.

This clonotype was detected only a few times. The DNA for the CDR3 is TGTGCCAGCCGGGAGGGGAACTCCTACGAGCAGTACTTC. Protein: CASREGNSYEQYF. The rearrangement uses TRBV12-3 or TRBV12-4 and TRBJ2-7; 8 bases are a match to TRBD2. This CDR3 has 13 residues. V trimming: 8 bases; J trimming: 0 bases; junction bases outside the gene matches: 3.

The gene calls are TRBV15 and TRBJ2-5, with TRBD2 as a possible D gene (6 bases). The germline CDR1 and CDR2 sequences are LNHNV and YYDKDF (reference sequence). The CDR3 is 17 amino acids. V gave up 0 bases and J gave up 4 bases, with 18 bases separating them. The CDR3 here is CATSRDRGGVGGETQYF. The DNA for the CDR3 is TGTGCCACCAGCAGAGATCGTGGGGGTGTGGGGGGAGAGACCCAGTACTTC.

This clonotype was counted only a few times. The chain is built from TRBV7-9 and TRBJ1-2, with 7 bases that match TRBD1. This CDR3 contains 13 residues. Per germline, CDR1 SEHNR and CDR2 FQNEAQ (reference sequence). V lost 4 bases to trimming and J lost 6 bases; unmatched junction nucleotides: 5. CDR3 amino acids: CASSSQGRDGYTF. For the CDR3, the DNA is TGTGCCAGCAGCTCACAGGGGCGGGATGGCTACACCTTC.

This clonotype has only a few counts. The chain combines TRBV4-3 with TRBJ2-1; TRBD2 matches at 7 bases. Germline CDR1 is LGHNA and CDR2 is YSLEER. The V gene end was trimmed by 1 base and the J gene end by 1 base; junction bases not matched to a gene: 4. The CDR3 is 16 amino acids. CDR3: CASSQAPSGSYNEQFF. CDR3 nucleotide sequence: TGCGCCAGCAGCCAAGCCCCTAGCGGATCCTACAATGAGCAGTTCTTC.

In its sample, this clonotype was seen a few times. The V call is TRBV20-1, the J call TRBJ2-2; 10 nucleotides align to TRBD2. Trimming removed 0 bases from V and 6 bases from J; junction bases left unmatched: 7. CDR3 size: 16 residues. Per germline, CDR1 DFQATT and CDR2 SNEGSKA (reference sequence). The CDR3 nucleotides are TGCAGTGCTAGAGATCACCTAGCGGGAGCATCCGGGGAGCTGTTTTTT. It encodes CSARDHLAGASGELFF.

This clonotype appeared a few times. This sequence joins TRBV20-1 and TRBJ2-7; 8 bases map to TRBD1. The CDR3 consists of 15 residues. Germline values: CDR1 DFQATT, CDR2 SNEGSKA (reference sequence). V shed 4 bases and J 1 base; nucleotides not matched to a gene: 9. This CDR3 reads CSATVTGGNSYEQYF. CDR3 DNA sequence: TGCAGTGCTACCGTAACAGGGGGTAATTCCTACGAGCAGTACTTC.

V and J are TRBV6-4 and TRBJ1-1, with a tentative D call TRBD1 (5 bases). The CDR3 is 15 amino acids. Germline CDR1 reads MRHNA; CDR2 reads SNTAGT. Trimming removed 4 bases at V and 1 base at J, with 13 bases between. CDR3 loop: CASSGQGRGNTEAFF. As DNA, the CDR3 is TGTGCCAGCAGTGGGCAGGGTAGGGGGAACACTGAAGCTTTCTTT.

The chain recombines TRBV6-5 with TRBJ2-2; 8 nucleotides match TRBD1. Germline loops: CDR1 MNHEY, CDR2 SVGAGI. This CDR3 spans 18 amino acids. Trimming removed 4 bases from V and 3 bases from J; junction bases left unmatched: 13. CDR3 loop: CASSLRGGDRFYTGELFF. Here the CDR3 DNA reads TGTGCCAGCAGTTTGAGGGGCGGGGACAGGTTTTACACCGGGGAGCTGTTTTTT.

Only one count was recorded for this clonotype. This chain uses TRBV5-1 with TRBJ2-1; D might be TRBD1 (5 bases). The CDR3 has 14 amino acids. Looked up from germline, CDR1 is SGHRS and CDR2 is YFSETQ. V lost 1 base, J lost 9 bases, and 14 bases lay in between. The CDR3 loop reads CASSLMQGKSEQFF. For the CDR3, the DNA is TGCGCCAGCAGCTTGATGCAGGGTAAAAGTGAGCAGTTCTTC. Full variable domain (outside the CDR3, taken from reference TRBV5-1 and TRBJ2-1): KAGVTQTPRYLIKTRGQQVTLSCSPISGHRSVSWYQQTPGQGLQFLFEYFSETQRNKGNFPGRFSGRQFSNSRSEMNVSTLELGDSALYLCASSLMQGKSEQFFGPGTRLTVL.

There are a few counts of this clonotype. The rearrangement uses TRBV6-1 and TRBJ2-7; 7 nucleotides line up with TRBD1. CDR1 and CDR2 (germline): MNHNS, SASEGT. The CDR3 loop spans 14 amino acids. The J segment lost 1 base and the V segment lost 8 bases, leaving 8 bases of the junction unmatched. CDR3 bases: TGTGCCAGCCTCCCGAGACAGGGATCCTACGAGCAGTACTTC. This sequence encodes CASLPRQGSYEQYF.

The CDR3 DNA reads TGTGCCATCAGTGTCAGGGAGGGACATGAGCAGTTCTTC. It translates to CAISVREGHEQFF. This chain connects TRBV10-3 to TRBJ2-1; 7 bases are a match to TRBD2. Germline lookup yields CDR1 ENHRY and CDR2 SYGVKD. The CDR3 has 13 amino acids. The V gene end was trimmed by 4 bases and the J gene end by 8 bases; junction bases not matched to a gene: 5.

In this sample, this clonotype turned up a few times. V and J are TRBV10-2 and TRBJ2-1; the match to TRBD2 covers 12 bases. Germline V gene sequence: CDR1 WSHSY, CDR2 SAAADI. The CDR3 has 15 amino acids. V was pared by 6 bases and J by 4 bases, with 4 bases of the junction left unmatched. The CDR3 sequence: CASRETSGGYNEQFF. CDR3 nucleotide sequence: TGCGCCAGCAGGGAGACTAGCGGGGGATACAATGAGCAGTTCTTC.

This clonotype was observed at least ten times. This chain connects TRBV12-3 or TRBV12-4 to TRBJ2-3, with unresolved D. V lost 6 bases, J lost 5 bases, and 12 bases lay in between. The CDR3 covers 13 residues. CDR3 bases: TGTGCCAGCAGGCTGAAGCTGCTAGATACGCAGTATTTT. Translating it yields CASRLKLLDTQYF.